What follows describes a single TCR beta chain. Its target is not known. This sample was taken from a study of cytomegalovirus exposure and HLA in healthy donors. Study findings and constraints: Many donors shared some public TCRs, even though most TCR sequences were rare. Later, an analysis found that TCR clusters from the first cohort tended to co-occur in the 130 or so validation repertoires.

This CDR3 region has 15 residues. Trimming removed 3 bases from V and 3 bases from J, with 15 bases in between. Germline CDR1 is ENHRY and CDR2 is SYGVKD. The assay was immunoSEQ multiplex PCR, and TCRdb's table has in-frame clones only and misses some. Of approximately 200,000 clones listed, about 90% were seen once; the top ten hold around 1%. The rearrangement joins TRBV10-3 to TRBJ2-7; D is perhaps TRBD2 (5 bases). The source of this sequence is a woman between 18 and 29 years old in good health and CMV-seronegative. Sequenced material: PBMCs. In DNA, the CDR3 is TGTGCCATCAGTGATGACTACCTTACCTACTACGAGCAGTACTTC. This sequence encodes CAISDDYLTYYEQYF.